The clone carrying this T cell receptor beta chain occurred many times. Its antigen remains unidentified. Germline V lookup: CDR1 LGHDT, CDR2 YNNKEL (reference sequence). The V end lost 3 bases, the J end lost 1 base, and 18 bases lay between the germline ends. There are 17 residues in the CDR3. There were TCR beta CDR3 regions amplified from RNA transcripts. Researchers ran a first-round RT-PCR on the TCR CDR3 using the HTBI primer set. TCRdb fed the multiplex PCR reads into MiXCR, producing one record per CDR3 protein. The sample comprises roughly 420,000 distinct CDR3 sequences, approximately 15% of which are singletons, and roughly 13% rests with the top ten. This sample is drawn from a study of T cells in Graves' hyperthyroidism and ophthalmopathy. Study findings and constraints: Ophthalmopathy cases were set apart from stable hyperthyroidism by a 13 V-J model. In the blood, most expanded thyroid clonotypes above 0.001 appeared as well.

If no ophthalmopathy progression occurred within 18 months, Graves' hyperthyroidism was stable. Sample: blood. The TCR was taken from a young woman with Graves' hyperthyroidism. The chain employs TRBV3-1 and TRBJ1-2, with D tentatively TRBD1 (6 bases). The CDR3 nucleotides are TGTGCCAGCAGCCACAGGGGTAAAACAGTACTTAACTATGGCTACACCTTC. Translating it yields CASSHRGKTVLNYGYTF.